Ten or more counts support the clone carrying this TCR beta chain. Sequencing targeted expressed TCRB transcripts, as all isolated RNA had been reverse transcribed. Measured with immunoSEQ multiplex PCR; TCRdb has only the in-frame clones, and not every one. The sample has nearly 350,000 clones; 8% are singletons. The data are from a study of beta chain features in type 1 diabetes. The CDR3 length is 16 residues. Germline-derived CDR1 and CDR2 are SGHVS and FNYEAQ. After removal of 1 base from V and 5 bases from J, the junction contained 4 bases not matched to a gene. The sample comprised central memory CD4+ T cells from blood. The receptor comes from a woman between 18 and 29 years old in good health. V gene TRBV7-6 combines with J gene TRBJ2-1; TRBD2 aligns across 11 bases. Here the CDR3 reads CASSLVGTSGDNEQFF. In nucleotides, the CDR3 is TGTGCCAGCAGCTTAGTTGGGACTAGCGGAGACAATGAGCAGTTCTTC.